A selection of T cell receptor beta chains follows, all from one sample in a study of blood T cell repertoires in COVID-19. Generated by immunoSEQ multiplex PCR, the TCRdb table keeps only in-frame clones and is missing some. The sample lists 160,000 or so clones, 80% occurring once. The sample comprised PBMCs or T cells enriched from blood (not recorded which). Receptors originate from a man between 35 and 55 years old who had recovered from COVID-19. CDR3s leave out the opening cysteine and the closing phenylalanine or tryptophan. The D gene is left open where the match is weak.

11	TRBV30	TRBD1	TRBJ1-5	AWRGQGNQPQH
13	TRBV27	.	TRBJ2-7	ASRGQQPPNYEQY
11	TRBV30	.	TRBJ2-2	AWNLRGTGELF
13	TRBV3-1/TRBV3-2	.	TRBJ2-2	ASSQEVGAAGELF
12	TRBV25-1	TRBD1	TRBJ1-2	ASSAQGGTYGYT
14	TRBV7-2	.	TRBJ1-3	ASSQSGTNSGNTIY
13	TRBV13	TRBD1	TRBJ1-2	ASSLRDRGPNGYT
11	TRBV18	.	TRBJ2-5	ASSPSQAETQY
12	TRBV24-1	TRBD1	TRBJ2-4	ATSDPDRVNIQY
12	TRBV5-1	.	TRBJ2-5	ASSLGVSQETQY
11	TRBV30	.	TRBJ1-2	AWSVRRGNGYT
11	TRBV30	.	TRBJ1-2	AWVQGLGYGYT
13	TRBV6-5	TRBD1	TRBJ1-3	ASSNDRGYGNTIY
13	TRBV2	TRBD1	TRBJ1-5	ASRAGTGGSQPQH
11	TRBV5-1	.	TRBJ2-7	ASSFDSSYEQY
15	TRBV5-1	TRBD1	TRBJ2-2	ASSSNKDRGMSGELF
13	TRBV27	.	TRBJ2-1	ASSIKWGGRNEQF
9	TRBV12-3/TRBV12-4	.	TRBJ1-1	ASSLGGWAF
13	TRBV28	TRBD1	TRBJ1-1	ASSLPQGVGTEAF
13	TRBV6-5	.	TRBJ2-1	ASSSDTRDSNEQF
12	TRBV5-1	TRBD1	TRBJ2-2	ASSLWDRAGELF
11	TRBV30	.	TRBJ1-2	AWSRDWAHGYT
10	TRBV11-3	TRBD2	TRBJ2-7	ASSRGGYEQY
13	TRBV4-2	.	TRBJ1-5	ASSQDNRGNQPQH
12	TRBV5-6	.	TRBJ2-2	ASSLDRSTGELF
12	TRBV5-1	TRBD1	TRBJ1-4	ASSLGGIDEKLF
10	TRBV3-1/TRBV3-2	.	TRBJ2-7	ACTRGGGEQY
14	TRBV27	TRBD2	TRBJ2-7	ASGGLRSGGSYEQY
12	TRBV29-1	.	TRBJ1-6	SARDTNYNSPLH
15	TRBV24-1	TRBD2	TRBJ2-3	ATSDRTSGVYTDTQY
16	TRBV9	TRBD2	TRBJ2-2	ASSVAKSGGPYTGELF
12	TRBV7-7	.	TRBJ1-3	ASSSDRRSSTIY
11	TRBV6-5	.	TRBJ2-1	ASSSRSYNEQF
14	TRBV18	TRBD1	TRBJ2-1	ASSLSPGTGKEEQF
13	TRBV5-1	.	TRBJ1-5	ASSLGDGVNQPQH
13	TRBV5-1	TRBD2	TRBJ2-4	ASSLGSGGELIQY
13	TRBV18	TRBD1	TRBJ1-6	ASSPDQQGWSPLH
14	TRBV5-1	.	TRBJ2-5	ASSFGQRAFQQTQY
12	TRBV2	.	TRBJ1-6	ASGGTGGNSPLH
15	TRBV10-3	TRBD1	TRBJ2-1	AISTPQRTGQDNEQF
14	TRBV7-9	TRBD1	TRBJ2-5	ASSGWTGGGQETQY
15	TRBV9	TRBD1	TRBJ1-1	ASSVRPGQGPNTEAF